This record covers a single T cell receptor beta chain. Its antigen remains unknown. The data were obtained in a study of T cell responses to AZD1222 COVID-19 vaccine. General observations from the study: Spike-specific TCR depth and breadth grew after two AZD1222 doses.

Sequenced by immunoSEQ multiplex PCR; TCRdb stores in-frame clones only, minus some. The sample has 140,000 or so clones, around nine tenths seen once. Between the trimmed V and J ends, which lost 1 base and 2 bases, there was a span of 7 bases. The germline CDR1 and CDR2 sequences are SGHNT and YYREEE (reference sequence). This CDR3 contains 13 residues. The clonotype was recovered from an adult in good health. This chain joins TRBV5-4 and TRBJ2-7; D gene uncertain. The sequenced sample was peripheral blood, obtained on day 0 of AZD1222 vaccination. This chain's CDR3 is CASSLWSAYEQYF. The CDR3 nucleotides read TGTGCCAGCAGCTTGTGGTCCGCCTACGAGCAGTACTTC.